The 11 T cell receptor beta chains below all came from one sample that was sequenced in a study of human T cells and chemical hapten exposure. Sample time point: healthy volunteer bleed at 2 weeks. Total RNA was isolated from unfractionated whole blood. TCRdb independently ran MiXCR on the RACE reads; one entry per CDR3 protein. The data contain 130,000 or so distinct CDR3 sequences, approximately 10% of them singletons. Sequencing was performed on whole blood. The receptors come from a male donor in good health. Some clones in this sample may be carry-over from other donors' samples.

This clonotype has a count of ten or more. The CDR3 sequence: CASSLDRVYEKLFF. DNA for the CDR3: TGTGCCAGCAGCTTGGACAGGGTTTACGAAAAACTGTTTTTT. This chain connects TRBV7-6 to TRBJ1-4, with 8 nucleotides matching TRBD1. The CDR3 has 14 residues. The ends lost 3 bases at V and 8 bases at J; junction bases unmatched: 5. In germline, CDR1 is SGHVS, CDR2 FNYEAQ.

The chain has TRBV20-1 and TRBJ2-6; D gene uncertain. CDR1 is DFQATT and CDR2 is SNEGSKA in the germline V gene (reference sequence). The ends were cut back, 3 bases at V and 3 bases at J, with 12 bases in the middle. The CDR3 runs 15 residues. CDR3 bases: TGCAGTGCTAGCCTAAAGGAAGTTGGGGCCAACGTCCTGACTTTC. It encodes CSASLKEVGANVLTF.

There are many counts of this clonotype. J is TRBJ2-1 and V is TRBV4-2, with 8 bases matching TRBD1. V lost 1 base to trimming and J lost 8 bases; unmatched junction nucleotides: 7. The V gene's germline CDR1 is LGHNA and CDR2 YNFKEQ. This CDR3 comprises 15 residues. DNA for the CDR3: TGTGCCAGCAGCCAAGCCCGGACAGGGCTCGATGAGCAGTTCTTC. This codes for CASSQARTGLDEQFF.

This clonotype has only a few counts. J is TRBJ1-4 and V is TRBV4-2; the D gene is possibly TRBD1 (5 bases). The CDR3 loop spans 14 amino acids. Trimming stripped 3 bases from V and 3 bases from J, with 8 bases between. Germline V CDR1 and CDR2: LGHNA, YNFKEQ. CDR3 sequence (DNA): TGTGCCAGCAGCCAGGGGGAGTCTAATGAAAAACTGTTTTTT. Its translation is CASSQGESNEKLFF.

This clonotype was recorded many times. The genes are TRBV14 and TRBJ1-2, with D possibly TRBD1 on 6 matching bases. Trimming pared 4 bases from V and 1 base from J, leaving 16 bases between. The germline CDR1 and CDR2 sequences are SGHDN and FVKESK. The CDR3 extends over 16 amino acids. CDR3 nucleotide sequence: TGTGCCAGCAGCCTAACTGGGACACAGCTTAACTATGGCTACACCTTC. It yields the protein CASSLTGTQLNYGYTF. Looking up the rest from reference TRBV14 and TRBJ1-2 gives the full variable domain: EAGVTQFPSHSVIEKGQTVTLRCDPISGHDNLYWYRRVMGKEIKFLLHFVKESKQDESGMPNNRFLAERTGGTYSTLKVQPAELEDSGVYFCASSLTGTQLNYGYTFGSGTRLTVV.

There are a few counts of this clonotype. The CDR3 here is CASSSSTGMNTEAFF. In DNA, the CDR3 is TGTGCCAGCAGCTCCTCGACAGGGATGAACACTGAAGCTTTCTTT. This rearrangement joins TRBV13 to TRBJ1-1, with 7 bases lining up with TRBD1. The CDR3 runs 15 residues. V lost 4 bases to trimming and J lost 0 bases; unmatched junction nucleotides: 5. Germline CDR1 reads PRHDT; CDR2 reads FYEKMQ (reference sequence).

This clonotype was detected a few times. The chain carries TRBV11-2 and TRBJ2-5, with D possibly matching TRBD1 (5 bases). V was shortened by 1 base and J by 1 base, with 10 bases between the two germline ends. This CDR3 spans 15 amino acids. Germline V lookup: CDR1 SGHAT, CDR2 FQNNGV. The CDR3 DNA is TGTGCCAGCAGCTTAGGGGAAGGGGTCCAAGAGACCCAGTACTTC. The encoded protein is CASSLGEGVQETQYF.

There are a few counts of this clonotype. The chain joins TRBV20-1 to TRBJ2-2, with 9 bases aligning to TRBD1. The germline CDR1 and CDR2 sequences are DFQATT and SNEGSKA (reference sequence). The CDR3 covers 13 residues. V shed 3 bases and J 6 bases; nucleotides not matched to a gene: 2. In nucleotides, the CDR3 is TGCAGTGCTAGCCGACAGGGGGCCGGGGAGCTGTTTTTT. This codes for CSASRQGAGELFF.

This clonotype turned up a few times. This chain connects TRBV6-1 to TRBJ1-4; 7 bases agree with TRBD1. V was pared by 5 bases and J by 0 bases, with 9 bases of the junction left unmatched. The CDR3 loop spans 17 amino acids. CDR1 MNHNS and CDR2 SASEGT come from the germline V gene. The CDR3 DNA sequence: TGTGCCAGCAGTAACCTCCGGGACAGTGCAACTAATGAAAAACTGTTTTTT. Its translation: CASSNLRDSATNEKLFF.

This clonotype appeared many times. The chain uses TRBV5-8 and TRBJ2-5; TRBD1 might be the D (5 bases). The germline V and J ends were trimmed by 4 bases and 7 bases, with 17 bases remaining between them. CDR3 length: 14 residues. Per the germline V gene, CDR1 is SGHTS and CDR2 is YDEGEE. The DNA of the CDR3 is TGTGCCAGCAGCCATGAGACAGATCCGGGGACCCAGTACTTC. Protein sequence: CASSHETDPGTQYF.

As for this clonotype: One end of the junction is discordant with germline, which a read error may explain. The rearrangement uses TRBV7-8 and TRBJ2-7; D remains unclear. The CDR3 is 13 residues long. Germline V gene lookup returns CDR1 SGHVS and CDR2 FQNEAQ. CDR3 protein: CASSLDPSNEQYF. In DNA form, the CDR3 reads TGTGCCAGCAGCTTAGACCCCTCCAACGAGCAGTACTTC.